The 11 T cell receptor beta chains in this list originate from one sample, sequenced in a study of prognosis after radiotherapy for stage I lung cancer. Genomic DNA yielded TCR beta CDR3, amplified by two-round multiplex PCR. Used in first-round PCR were primers specific to each TRBV and TRBJ gene. TCRdb independently ran MiXCR on the multiplex PCR reads; one entry per CDR3 protein. The sample lists around 29,000 distinct CDR3 sequences; about 43% were seen once. This sample comprised PBMCs, obtained before or after stereotactic body radiation therapy (not recorded which). The receptor source for this set is a donor aged 50 or older with non-small cell lung cancer.

The chain links TRBV20-1 to TRBJ2-7; 7 bases are shared with TRBD1. The ends lost 3 bases at V and 0 bases at J; junction bases unmatched: 5. This CDR3 region has 14 residues. CDR1 DFQATT and CDR2 SNEGSKA come from the germline V gene (reference sequence). CDR3 amino acids: CSASTGTASYEQYF. The CDR3 coding sequence is TGCAGTGCTAGTACCGGGACAGCCTCCTACGAGCAGTACTTC.

This clonotype was counted ten times or more. At one end, the junction sequence differs from germline, possibly due to a read error. This rearrangement joins TRBV5-1 to TRBJ2-1, with D perhaps TRBD2 (6 bases). Germline-derived CDR1 and CDR2 are SGHRS and YFSETQ. The CDR3 is made up of 15 amino acids. The CDR3 protein is CASTYSHGTYNEQFF. The CDR3 DNA sequence: TGTGCCAGCACTTACTCCCACGGGACTTACAATGAGCAGTTCTTC.

This clonotype qualifies as medium-sized (0.01 to 0.1%). V gene TRBV2 combines with J gene TRBJ1-2, with 7 bases identical to TRBD1. The germline V gene has CDR1 SNHLY and CDR2 FYNNEI. CDR3 length: 13 residues. After removal of 6 bases from V and 5 bases from J, the junction contained 6 bases not matched to a gene. The CDR3 sequence is CASREGQTYGYTF. The CDR3 DNA sequence: TGTGCCAGCAGAGAGGGACAGACTTATGGCTACACCTTC.

Worth noting for this clonotype: Lacking the conserved final phenylalanine or tryptophan, this CDR3 likely reflects a read error. The gene calls are TRBV24-1 and TRBJ1-2; the D is unclear. This CDR3 comprises 16 residues. Trimming removed 3 bases at V and 8 bases at J, with 21 bases between. The germline CDR1 and CDR2 sequences are KGHDR and SFDVKD. The CDR3 DNA sequence: TGTGCCACCAGTGATCCACCAGGTGTTGATAGGATCGGCTACACCCTC. This encodes CATSDPPGVDRIGYTL.

The rearrangement joins TRBV6-2 or TRBV6-3 to TRBJ2-7; tentatively, D is TRBD1 (6 bases). Germline V lookup: CDR1 MNHEY, CDR2 SVGEGT. With 6 bases removed from V and 0 bases from J, the gap between germline ends came to 30 bases. The CDR3 has 20 residues. The DNA for the CDR3 is TGTGCCAGCAGCCGTGACCCCCAAGGGACACCAAAATTAAGCTCCTACGAGCAGTACTTC. Translating gives CASSRDPQGTPKLSSYEQYF.

This clonotype appeared many times. J is TRBJ1-6 and V is TRBV5-6; tentative D call: TRBD1 (5 bases). The CDR3 is 16 residues long. V lost 5 bases and J lost 0, with 12 bases in between. Germline lookup yields CDR1 SGHDT and CDR2 YYEEEE. The CDR3 spells CASSRDRSSYNSPLHF. DNA of the CDR3: TGTGCCAGCAGTCGGGACCGTAGCTCCTATAATTCACCCCTCCACTTT.

A note on this clonotype: A far larger clone is just one base off, so this is likely a read error. V usage is TRBV6-4 and J usage is TRBJ2-7; D ambiguous. Trimming removed 5 bases at V and 4 bases at J, with 15 bases between. CDR1 MRHNA and CDR2 SNTAGT come from the germline V gene. This CDR3 has 14 amino acids. This CDR3 is CASSIQCRVYEQYF. The CDR3 nucleotides are TGTGCCAGCAGTATACAGTGTCGGGTATACGAGCAGTACTTC.

This clonotype appeared once. The chain employs TRBV28 and TRBJ1-5, with D unclear. The CDR3 loop spans 15 amino acids. V lost 1 base, J lost 3 bases, and 10 bases lay in between. Germline V gives CDR1 MDHEN, CDR2 SYDVKM. CDR3 coding DNA: TGTGCCAGCAGTTTATCTAGGGAATTCAATCAGCCCCAGCATTTT. Residues: CASSLSREFNQPQHF.

Ten or more counts support this clonotype. The chain combines TRBV7-2 with TRBJ2-5; D is undetermined. The V end lost 6 bases, the J end lost 3 bases, and 8 bases lay between the germline ends. The CDR3 runs 12 residues. Germline assignment: CDR1 SGHTA and CDR2 FQGNSA. CDR3 nucleotide sequence: TGTGCCAGCAGAGGCCCCAAAGAGACCCAGTACTTC. Its translation is CASRGPKETQYF.

There are many counts of this clonotype. The CDR3 protein is CASSGTTTVNTGELFF. CDR3 nucleotide sequence: TGTGCCAGCAGTGGAACGACTACCGTAAACACCGGGGAGCTGTTTTTT. The rearrangement joins TRBV2 to TRBJ2-2; a weak D match, TRBD2 (5 bases). The CDR3 runs to 16 residues. Germline V gives CDR1 SNHLY, CDR2 FYNNEI. Trimming removed 4 bases from V and 2 bases from J, with 14 bases in between.

In this sample, this clonotype is medium-sized (0.01 to 0.1%). The V and J genes are TRBV9 and TRBJ1-1, with 7 bases matching TRBD1. The CDR3 runs 15 residues. CDR1 is SGDLS, CDR2 YYNGEE, per germline. The trim removed 0 bases at V and 3 bases at J, leaving 5 bases unmatched. The CDR3, as DNA: TGTGCCAGCAGCGTAGGGGAGGGGGCTGACACTGAAGCTTTCTTT. Its protein is CASSVGEGADTEAFF.